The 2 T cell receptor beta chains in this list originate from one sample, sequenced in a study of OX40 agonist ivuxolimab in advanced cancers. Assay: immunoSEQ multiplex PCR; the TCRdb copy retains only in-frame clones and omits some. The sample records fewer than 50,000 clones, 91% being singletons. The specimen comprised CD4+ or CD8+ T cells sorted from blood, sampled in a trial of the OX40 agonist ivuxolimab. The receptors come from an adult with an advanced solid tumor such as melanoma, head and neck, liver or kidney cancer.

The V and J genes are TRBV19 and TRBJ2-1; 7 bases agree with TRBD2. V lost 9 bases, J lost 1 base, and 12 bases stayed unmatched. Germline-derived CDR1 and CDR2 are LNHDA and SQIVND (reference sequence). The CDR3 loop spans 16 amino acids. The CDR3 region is CASRAGGSSSYNEQFF. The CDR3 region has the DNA TGTGCCAGCCGGGCAGGCGGGAGCAGTTCCTACAATGAGCAGTTCTTC.

The CDR3 DNA reads as TGTGCCAGTAGCTACAGGGGAGGCTATGGCTACACCTTC. As protein: CASSYRGGYGYTF. J is TRBJ1-2 and V is TRBV19; 7 nucleotides agree with TRBD1. The CDR3 runs 13 residues. V shed 6 bases and J 4 bases; nucleotides not matched to a gene: 5. Germline V gives CDR1 LNHDA, CDR2 SQIVND (reference sequence).